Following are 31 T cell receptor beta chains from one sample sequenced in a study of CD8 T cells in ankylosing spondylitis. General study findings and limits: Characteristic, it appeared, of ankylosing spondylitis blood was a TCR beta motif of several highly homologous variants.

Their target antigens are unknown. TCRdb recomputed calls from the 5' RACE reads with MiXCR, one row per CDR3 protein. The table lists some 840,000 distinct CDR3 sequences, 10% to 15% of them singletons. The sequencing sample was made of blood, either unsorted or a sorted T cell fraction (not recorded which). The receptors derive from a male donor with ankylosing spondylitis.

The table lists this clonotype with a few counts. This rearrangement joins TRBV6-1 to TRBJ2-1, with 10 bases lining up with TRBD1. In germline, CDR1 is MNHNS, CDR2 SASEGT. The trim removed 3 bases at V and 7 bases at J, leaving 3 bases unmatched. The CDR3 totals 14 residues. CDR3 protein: CASSDGTGVNEQFF. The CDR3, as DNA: TGTGCCAGCAGTGACGGGACAGGGGTAAATGAGCAGTTCTTC.

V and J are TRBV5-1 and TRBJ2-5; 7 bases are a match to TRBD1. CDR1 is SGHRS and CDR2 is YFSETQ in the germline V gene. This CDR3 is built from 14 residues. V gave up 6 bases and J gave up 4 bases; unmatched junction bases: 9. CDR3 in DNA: TGCGCCAGCACACCGGGACAGTTTTTAGAGACCCAGTACTTC. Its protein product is CASTPGQFLETQYF.

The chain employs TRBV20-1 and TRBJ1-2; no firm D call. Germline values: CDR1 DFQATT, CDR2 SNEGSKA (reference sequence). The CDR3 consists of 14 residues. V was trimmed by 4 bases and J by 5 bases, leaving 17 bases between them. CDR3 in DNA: TGCAGTGCTACGACTCCGGAGGGTCAATATGGCTACACCTTC. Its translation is CSATTPEGQYGYTF.

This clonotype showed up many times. The chain's CDR3 is CASRQTNNEQFF. The CDR3 bases are TGCGCCTCACGACAGACGAACAATGAGCAGTTCTTC. The V gene is TRBV5-1, the J gene TRBJ2-1; possibly TRBD1 for D (5 bases). The CDR3 covers 12 residues. V lost 10 bases, J lost 5 bases, and 13 bases lay in between. Germline V gives CDR1 SGHRS, CDR2 YFSETQ.

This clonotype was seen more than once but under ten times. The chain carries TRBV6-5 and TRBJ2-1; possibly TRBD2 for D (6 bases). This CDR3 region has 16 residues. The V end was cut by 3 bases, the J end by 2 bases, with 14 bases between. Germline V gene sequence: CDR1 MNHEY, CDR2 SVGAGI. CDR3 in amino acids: CASSYWSGSAYNEQFF. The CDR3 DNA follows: TGTGCCAGCAGTTATTGGTCCGGGAGCGCCTACAATGAGCAGTTCTTC.

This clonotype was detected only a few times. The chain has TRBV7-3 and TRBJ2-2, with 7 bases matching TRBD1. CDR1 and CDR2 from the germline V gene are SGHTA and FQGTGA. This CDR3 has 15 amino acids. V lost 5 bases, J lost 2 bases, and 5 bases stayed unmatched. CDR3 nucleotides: TGTGCCAGCAGCCGCGACAGGGATAACACCGGGGAGCTGTTTTTT. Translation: CASSRDRDNTGELFF.

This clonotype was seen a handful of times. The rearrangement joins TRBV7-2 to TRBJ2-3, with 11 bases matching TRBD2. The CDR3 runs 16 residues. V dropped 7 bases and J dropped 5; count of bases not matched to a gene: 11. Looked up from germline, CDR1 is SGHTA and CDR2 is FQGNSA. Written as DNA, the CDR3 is TGTGCCAGCAATAGCGGGAGGGCGTTAGTGAGAGATACGCAGTATTTT. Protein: CASNSGRALVRDTQYF.

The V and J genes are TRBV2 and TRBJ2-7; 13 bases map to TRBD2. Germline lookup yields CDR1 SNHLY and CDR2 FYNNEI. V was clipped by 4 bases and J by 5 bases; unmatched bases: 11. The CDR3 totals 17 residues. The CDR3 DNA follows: TGTGCCAGCAGTGTTGGTACTAGCGGGAGGGATTTGGACGAGCAGTACTTC. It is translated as CASSVGTSGRDLDEQYF. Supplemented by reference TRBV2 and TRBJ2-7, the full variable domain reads EPEVTQTPSHQVTQMGQEVILRCVPISNHLYFYWYRQILGQKVEFLVSFYNNEISEKSEIFDDQFSVERPDGSNFTLKIRSTKLEDSAMYFCASSVGTSGRDLDEQYFGPGTRLTVT.

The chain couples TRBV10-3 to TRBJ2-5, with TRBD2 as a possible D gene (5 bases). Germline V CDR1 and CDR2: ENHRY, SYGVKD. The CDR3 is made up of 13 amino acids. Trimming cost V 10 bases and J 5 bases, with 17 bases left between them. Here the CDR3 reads CATLRPGSETQYF. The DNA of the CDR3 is TGTGCCACCCTGAGGCCGGGGAGCGAGACCCAGTACTTC.

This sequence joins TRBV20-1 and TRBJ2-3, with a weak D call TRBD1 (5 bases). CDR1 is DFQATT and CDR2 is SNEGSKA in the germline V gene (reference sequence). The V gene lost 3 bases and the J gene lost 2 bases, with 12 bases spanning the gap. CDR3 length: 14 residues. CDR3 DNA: TGCAGTGCTAGGCGACAGAGAGACACAGATACGCAGTATTTT. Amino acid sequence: CSARRQRDTDTQYF.

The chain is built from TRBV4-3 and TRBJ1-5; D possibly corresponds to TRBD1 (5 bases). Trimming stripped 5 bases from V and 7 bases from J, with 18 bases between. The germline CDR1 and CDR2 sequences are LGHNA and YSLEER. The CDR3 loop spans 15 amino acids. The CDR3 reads CASSEHQGVPQPQHF. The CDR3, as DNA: TGCGCCAGCAGCGAACACCAAGGGGTGCCCCAGCCCCAGCATTTT.

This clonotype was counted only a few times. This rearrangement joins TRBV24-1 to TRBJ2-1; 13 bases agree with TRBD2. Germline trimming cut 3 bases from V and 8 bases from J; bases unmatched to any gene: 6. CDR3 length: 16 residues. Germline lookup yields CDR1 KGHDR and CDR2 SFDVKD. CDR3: CATSDRLAGGGDEQFF. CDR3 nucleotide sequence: TGTGCCACCAGTGATCGACTAGCGGGGGGCGGCGATGAGCAGTTCTTC.

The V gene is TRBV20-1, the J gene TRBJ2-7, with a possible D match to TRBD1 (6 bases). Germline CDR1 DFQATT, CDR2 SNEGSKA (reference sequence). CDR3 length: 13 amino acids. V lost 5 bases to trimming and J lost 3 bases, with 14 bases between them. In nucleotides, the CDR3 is TGCAGTGCTGTTCAGGGGATGGTCTACGAGCAGTACTTC. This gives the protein CSAVQGMVYEQYF.

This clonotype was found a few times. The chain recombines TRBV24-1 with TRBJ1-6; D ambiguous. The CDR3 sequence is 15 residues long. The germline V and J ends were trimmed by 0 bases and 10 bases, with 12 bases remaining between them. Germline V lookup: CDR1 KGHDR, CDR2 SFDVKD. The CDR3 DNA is TGTGCCACCAGTGATTTGCGGAACAGAAGGTCACCCCTCCACTTT. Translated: CATSDLRNRRSPLHF.

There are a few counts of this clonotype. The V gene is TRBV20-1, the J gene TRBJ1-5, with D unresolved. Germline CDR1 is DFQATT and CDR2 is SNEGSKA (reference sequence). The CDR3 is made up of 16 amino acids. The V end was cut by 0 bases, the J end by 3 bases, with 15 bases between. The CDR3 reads CSARDVRVRDNQPQHF. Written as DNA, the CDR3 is TGCAGTGCTAGAGATGTAAGGGTACGTGACAATCAGCCCCAGCATTTT.

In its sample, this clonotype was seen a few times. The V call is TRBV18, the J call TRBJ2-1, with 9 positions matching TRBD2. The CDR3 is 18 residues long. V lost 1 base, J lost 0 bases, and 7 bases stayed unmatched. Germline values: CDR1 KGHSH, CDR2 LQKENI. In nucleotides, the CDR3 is TGTGCCAGCTCACCACGGCGACTAGCGGTTAGCTCCTACAATGAGCAGTTCTTC. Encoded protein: CASSPRRLAVSSYNEQFF.

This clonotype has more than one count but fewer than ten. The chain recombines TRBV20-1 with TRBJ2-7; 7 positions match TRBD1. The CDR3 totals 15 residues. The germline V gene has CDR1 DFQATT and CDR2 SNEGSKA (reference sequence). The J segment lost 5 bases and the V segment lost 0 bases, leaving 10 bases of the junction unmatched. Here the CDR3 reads CSARDRHRGVDEQYF. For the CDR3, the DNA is TGCAGTGCTAGAGATCGTCACAGGGGCGTGGACGAGCAGTACTTC.

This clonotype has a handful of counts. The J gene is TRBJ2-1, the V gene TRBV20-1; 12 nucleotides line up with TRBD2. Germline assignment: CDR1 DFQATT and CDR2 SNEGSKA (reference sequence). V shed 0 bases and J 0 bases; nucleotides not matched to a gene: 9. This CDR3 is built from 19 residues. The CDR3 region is CSARERRTSGASSYNEQFF. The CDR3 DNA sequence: TGCAGTGCTAGAGAGAGAAGGACTAGCGGGGCAAGCTCCTACAATGAGCAGTTCTTC.

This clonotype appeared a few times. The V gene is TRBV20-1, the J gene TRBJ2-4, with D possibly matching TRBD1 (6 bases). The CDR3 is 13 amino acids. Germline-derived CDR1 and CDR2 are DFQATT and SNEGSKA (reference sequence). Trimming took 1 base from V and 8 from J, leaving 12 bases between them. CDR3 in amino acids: CSARAGAEDIQYF. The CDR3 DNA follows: TGCAGTGCTAGAGCAGGGGCTGAGGACATTCAGTACTTC.

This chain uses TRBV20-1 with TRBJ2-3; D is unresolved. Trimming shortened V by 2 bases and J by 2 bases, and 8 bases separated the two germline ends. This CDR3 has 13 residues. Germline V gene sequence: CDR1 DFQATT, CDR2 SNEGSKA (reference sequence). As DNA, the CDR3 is TGCAGTGCTAGACATACCGACACAGATACGCAGTATTTT. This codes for CSARHTDTDTQYF.

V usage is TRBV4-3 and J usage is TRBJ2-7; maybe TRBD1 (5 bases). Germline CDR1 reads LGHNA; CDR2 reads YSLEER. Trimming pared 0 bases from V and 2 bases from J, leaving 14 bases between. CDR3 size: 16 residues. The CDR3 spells CASSQDRRQDTYEQYF. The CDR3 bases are TGCGCCAGCAGCCAAGATCGAAGGCAGGACACCTACGAGCAGTACTTC.

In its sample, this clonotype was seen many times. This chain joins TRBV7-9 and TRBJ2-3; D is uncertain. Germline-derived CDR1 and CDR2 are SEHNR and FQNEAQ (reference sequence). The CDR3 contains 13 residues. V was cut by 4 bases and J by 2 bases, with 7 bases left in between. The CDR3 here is CASSWMFTDTQYF. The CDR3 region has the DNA TGTGCCAGCAGCTGGATGTTCACAGATACGCAGTATTTT.

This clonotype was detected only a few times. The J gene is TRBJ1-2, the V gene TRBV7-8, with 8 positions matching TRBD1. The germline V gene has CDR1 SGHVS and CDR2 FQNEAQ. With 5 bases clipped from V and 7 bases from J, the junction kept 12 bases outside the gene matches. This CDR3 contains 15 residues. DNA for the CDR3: TGTGCCAGCAGCCCGGTTACAGGGGGAGTGGGTGGCTACACCTTC. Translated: CASSPVTGGVGGYTF. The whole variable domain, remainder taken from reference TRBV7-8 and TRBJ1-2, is GAGVSQSPRYKVAKRGQDVALRCDPISGHVSLFWYQQALGQGPEFLTYFQNEAQLDKSGLPSDRFFAERPEGSVSTLKIQRTQQEDSAVYLCASSPVTGGVGGYTFGSGTRLTVV.

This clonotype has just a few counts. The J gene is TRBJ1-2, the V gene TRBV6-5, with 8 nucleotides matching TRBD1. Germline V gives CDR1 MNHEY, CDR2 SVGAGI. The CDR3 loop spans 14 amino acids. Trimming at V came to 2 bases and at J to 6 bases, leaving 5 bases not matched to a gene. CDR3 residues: CASSYGDRGDGYTF. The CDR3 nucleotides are TGTGCCAGCAGTTACGGCGACAGGGGAGATGGCTACACCTTC.

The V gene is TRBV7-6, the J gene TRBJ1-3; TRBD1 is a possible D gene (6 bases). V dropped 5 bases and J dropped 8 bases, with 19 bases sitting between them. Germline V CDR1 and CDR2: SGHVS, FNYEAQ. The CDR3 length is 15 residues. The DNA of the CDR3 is TGTGCCAGCAGCGTCACAGGGAGTCGTGTCGACACCATATATTTT. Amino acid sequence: CASSVTGSRVDTIYF.

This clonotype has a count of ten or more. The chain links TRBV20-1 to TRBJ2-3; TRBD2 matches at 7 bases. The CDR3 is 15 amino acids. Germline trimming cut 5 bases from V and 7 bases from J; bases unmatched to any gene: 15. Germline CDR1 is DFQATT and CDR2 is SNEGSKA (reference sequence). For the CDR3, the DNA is TGCAGTGCTTGGGGGGGATCTAGCGGCCATTATACGCAGTATTTT. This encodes CSAWGGSSGHYTQYF.

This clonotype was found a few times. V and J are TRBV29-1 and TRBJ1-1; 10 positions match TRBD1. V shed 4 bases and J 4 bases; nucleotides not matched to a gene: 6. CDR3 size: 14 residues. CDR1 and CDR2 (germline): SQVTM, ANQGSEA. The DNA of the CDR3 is TGCAGCGTTGTGCGGGACAGGGGCAGCACTGAAGCTTTCTTT. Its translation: CSVVRDRGSTEAFF.

Written as DNA, the CDR3 is TGTGCCATCAGTCCTACCAAGGGGGGGGCGAATGAAGGTTCACCCCTCCACTTT. As protein: CAISPTKGGANEGSPLHF. V usage is TRBV10-3 and J usage is TRBJ1-6; perhaps TRBD1 as D (6 bases). The CDR3 is 18 amino acids. Trimming stripped 5 bases from V and 9 bases from J, with 26 bases between. Germline-derived CDR1 and CDR2 are ENHRY and SYGVKD.

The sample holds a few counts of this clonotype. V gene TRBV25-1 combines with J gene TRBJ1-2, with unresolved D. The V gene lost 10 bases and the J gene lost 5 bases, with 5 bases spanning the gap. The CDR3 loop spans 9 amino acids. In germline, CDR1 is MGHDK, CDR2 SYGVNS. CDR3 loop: CAIEYGYTF. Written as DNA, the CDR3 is TGTGCCATCGAATATGGCTACACCTTC.

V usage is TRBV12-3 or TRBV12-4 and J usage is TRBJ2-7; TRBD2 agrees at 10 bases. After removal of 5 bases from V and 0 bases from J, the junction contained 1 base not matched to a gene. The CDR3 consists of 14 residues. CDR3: CASSTSGTSYEQYF. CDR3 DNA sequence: TGTGCCAGCAGTACTAGCGGGACCTCCTACGAGCAGTACTTC.

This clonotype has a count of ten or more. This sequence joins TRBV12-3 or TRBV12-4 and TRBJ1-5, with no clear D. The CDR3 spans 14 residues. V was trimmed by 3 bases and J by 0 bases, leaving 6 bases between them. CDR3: CASSLRGSNQPQHF. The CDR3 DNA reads TGTGCCAGCAGTTTGCGGGGTAGCAATCAGCCCCAGCATTTT.